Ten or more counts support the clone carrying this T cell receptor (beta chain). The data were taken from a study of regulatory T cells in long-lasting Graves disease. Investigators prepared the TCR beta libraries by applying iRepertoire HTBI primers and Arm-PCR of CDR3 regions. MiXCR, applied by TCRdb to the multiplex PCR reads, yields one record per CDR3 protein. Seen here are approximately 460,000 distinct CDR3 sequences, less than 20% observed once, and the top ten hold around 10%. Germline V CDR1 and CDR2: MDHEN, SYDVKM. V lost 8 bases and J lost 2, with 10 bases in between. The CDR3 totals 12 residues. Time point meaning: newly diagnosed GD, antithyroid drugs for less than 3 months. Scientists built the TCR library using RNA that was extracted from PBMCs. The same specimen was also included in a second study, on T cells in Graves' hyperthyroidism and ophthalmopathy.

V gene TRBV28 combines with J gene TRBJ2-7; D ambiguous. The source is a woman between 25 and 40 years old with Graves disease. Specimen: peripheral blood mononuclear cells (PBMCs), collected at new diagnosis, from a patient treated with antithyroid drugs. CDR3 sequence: CASYGRAYEQYF. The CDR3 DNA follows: TGTGCCAGCTATGGCAGAGCCTACGAGCAGTACTTC. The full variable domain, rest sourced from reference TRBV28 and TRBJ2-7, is DVKVTQSSRYLVKRTGEKVFLECVQDMDHENMFWYRQDPGLGLRLIYFSYDVKMKEKGDIPEGYSVSREKKERFSLILESASTNQTSMYLCASYGRAYEQYFGPGTRLTVT.